Listed below are T cell receptor beta chains from one sample, sequenced in a study of T cell responses to AZD1222 COVID-19 vaccine. Only in-frame clones appear in the TCRdb table, and some are missing; sequencing was by immunoSEQ multiplex PCR. Here the sample spans under 150,000 clones, roughly 90% being singletons. This specimen was peripheral blood, taken on day 0 of AZD1222 vaccination. The receptors originated from an adult in good health. CDR3s include the opening cysteine and the closing phenylalanine or tryptophan. The D gene is left open where the match is weak. Clone size, where shown, is once, few, many, or a class for clones that have expanded.

j_call d_call clone_size v_call cdr3_aa cdr3_nt
TRBJ1-2 - - TRBV28 CASSFSPDPNYGYTF TGTGCCAGCAGTTTTTCTCCAGATCCTAACTATGGCTACACCTTC
TRBJ2-7 TRBD2 - TRBV28 CASSPPPGGPYEQYF TGTGCCAGCAGTCCCCCCCCGGGAGGGCCCTACGAGCAGTACTTC
TRBJ1-1 - - TRBV12-5 CASGLVRGDGETEAFF TGTGCTAGTGGTTTGGTCCGAGGGGATGGCGAGACTGAAGCTTTCTTT
TRBJ2-3 - - TRBV19 CASSFPGQPTDTQYF TGTGCCAGTAGTTTCCCCGGACAACCCACAGATACGCAGTATTTT
TRBJ2-3 - - TRBV11-2 CASSPREKLVTDTQYF TGTGCCAGCAGCCCCCGAGAAAAGTTAGTTACAGATACGCAGTATTTT
TRBJ1-5 TRBD1 - TRBV5-1 CASSPDRGDQPQHF TGCGCCAGCAGTCCAGACAGGGGAGATCAGCCCCAGCATTTT
TRBJ2-3 TRBD2 - TRBV20-1 CSASYAQAGGRTDTQYF TGCAGTGCTAGTTACGCCCAAGCGGGAGGGCGCACAGATACGCAGTATTTT
TRBJ1-5 - - TRBV7-9 CASSLRGSNQPQHF TGTGCCAGCAGCTTGCGGGGTAGCAATCAGCCCCAGCATTTT
TRBJ2-1 - - TRBV2 CATYERSSFYNEQFF TGTGCCACCTATGAGAGGTCCTCGTTTTACAATGAGCAGTTCTTC
TRBJ1-4 TRBD1 - TRBV5-1 CASSLSRGQGAEKLFF TGCGCCAGCAGCTTGAGTAGGGGACAGGGTGCTGAAAAACTGTTTTTT
TRBJ2-5 TRBD2 - TRBV9 CASSVRREGRETQYF TGTGCCAGCAGCGTTCGCCGGGAGGGCCGAGAGACCCAGTACTTC
TRBJ2-2 - few TRBV19 CASSIPDRNTGELFF TGTGCCAGTAGTATCCCGGACAGAAACACCGGGGAGCTGTTTTTT
TRBJ1-5 TRBD1 - TRBV19 CASSSTQGAFNQPQHF TGTGCCAGTAGCTCCACGCAGGGGGCCTTCAATCAGCCCCAGCATTTT
TRBJ1-1 - - TRBV11-3 CASSPTSRGEAFF TGTGCCAGCAGCCCTACCTCGAGGGGTGAAGCTTTCTTT
TRBJ1-1 - - TRBV27 CASSLALNTEAFF TGTGCCAGCAGTCTGGCCCTGAACACTGAAGCTTTCTTT
TRBJ2-3 TRBD2 - TRBV28 CASRIAGTQYF TGTGCCAGCAGGATAGCGGGTACGCAGTATTTT
TRBJ1-1 - - TRBV30 CAWSRWGTEAFF TGTGCCTGGAGTAGGTGGGGCACTGAAGCTTTCTTT
TRBJ1-1 - - TRBV2 CASFTYTEAFF TGTGCCAGCTTTACCTACACTGAAGCTTTCTTT
TRBJ2-5 - - TRBV9 CASSLRGAVGQETQYF TGTGCCAGCAGCTTAAGGGGGGCAGTGGGGCAAGAGACCCAGTACTTC
TRBJ2-1 - - TRBV27 CASSFGGSSYNEQFF TGTGCCAGCAGTTTCGGGGGAAGCTCCTACAATGAGCAGTTCTTC
TRBJ2-4 - - TRBV11-2 CASSRPTENIQYF TGTGCCAGCAGCCGACCGACCGAGAACATTCAGTACTTC
TRBJ1-2 - - TRBV2 CASSQGPGYGYTF TGTGCCAGCAGCCAGGGGCCGGGCTATGGCTACACCTTC
TRBJ1-1 - - TRBV5-6 CASSLVWNTEAFF TGTGCCAGCAGCTTGGTTTGGAACACTGAAGCTTTCTTT
TRBJ1-1 - - TRBV11-3 CASSPRGSRNTEAFF TGTGCCAGCAGCCCACGGGGCTCTCGGAACACTGAAGCTTTCTTT
TRBJ1-2 TRBD1 - TRBV2 CASQEAGGYGYTF TGTGCCAGCCAGGAAGCAGGGGGCTATGGCTACACCTTC
TRBJ2-7 - - TRBV20-1 CSASVSYEQYF TGCAGTGCTAGTGTCTCCTACGAGCAGTACTTC
TRBJ1-1 - - TRBV6-1 CASSDYQGKVEAFF TGTGCCAGCAGTGATTATCAGGGGAAGGTCGAAGCTTTCTTT